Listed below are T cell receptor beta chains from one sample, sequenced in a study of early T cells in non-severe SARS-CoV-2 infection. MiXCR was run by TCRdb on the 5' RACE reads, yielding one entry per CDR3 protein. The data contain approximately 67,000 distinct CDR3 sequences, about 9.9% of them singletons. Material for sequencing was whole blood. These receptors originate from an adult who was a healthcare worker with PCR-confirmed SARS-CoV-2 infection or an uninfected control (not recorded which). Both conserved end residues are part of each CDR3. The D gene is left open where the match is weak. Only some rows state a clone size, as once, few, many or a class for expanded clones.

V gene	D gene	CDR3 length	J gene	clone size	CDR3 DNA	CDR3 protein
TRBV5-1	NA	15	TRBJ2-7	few	TGCGCCAGCAGCTTGGGACCAGGGGGGTCCTACGAGCAGTACTTC	CASSLGPGGSYEQYF
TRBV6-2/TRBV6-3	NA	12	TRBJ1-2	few	TGTGCCACTTGGACAGTAAACTATGGCTACACCTTC	CATWTVNYGYTF
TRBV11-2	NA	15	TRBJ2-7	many	TGTGCCAGCAGCTTAGGGGCAGGCGATTCCTACGAGCAGTACTTC	CASSLGAGDSYEQYF
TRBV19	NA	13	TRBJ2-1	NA	TGTGCCAGTAGCTACAGCTTAAACAATGAGCAGTTCTTC	CASSYSLNNEQFF
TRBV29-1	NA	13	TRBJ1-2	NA	TGCAGCGCCTTAGCTGTGGGGCCGGATGGCTACACCTTC	CSALAVGPDGYTF
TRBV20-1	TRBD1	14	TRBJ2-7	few	TGCAGTGCCCCCAAAGGGGGCCTTTCCTACGAGCAGTACTTC	CSAPKGGLSYEQYF
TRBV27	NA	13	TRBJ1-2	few	TGTGCCAGCAGTTTATCCGGGGTAGGAGGCTACACCTTC	CASSLSGVGGYTF
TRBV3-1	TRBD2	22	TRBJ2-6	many	TGTGCCAGCAGCCGCCTAACAGTTCGGGCTAGCGGGGGGCACTCTGGGGCCAACGTCCTGACTTTC	CASSRLTVRASGGHSGANVLTF
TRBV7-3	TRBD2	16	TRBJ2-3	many	TGTGCCAGCAGCTTACTGGCGGGGGTCAGCACAGATACGCAGTATTTT	CASSLLAGVSTDTQYF
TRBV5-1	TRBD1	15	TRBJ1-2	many	TGCGCCAGCAGCAGCCGGACAGGGGAGGGCCGTGGCTACACCTTC	CASSSRTGEGRGYTF
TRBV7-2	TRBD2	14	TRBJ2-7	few	TGTGCCAGCAGCTACGGACTAGCCTCCTACGAGCAGTACTTC	CASSYGLASYEQYF
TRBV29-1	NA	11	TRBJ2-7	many	TGCAGCGTTGAAGATATGGGGGAGCAGTACTTC	CSVEDMGEQYF
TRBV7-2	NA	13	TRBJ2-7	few	TGTGCCAGCAGCTTAGTCCCCCTGGGAGAGCAGTACTTC	CASSLVPLGEQYF
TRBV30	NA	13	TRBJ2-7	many	TGTGCCTGCCGGATCACAGGGTCCTACGAGCAGTACTTC	CACRITGSYEQYF
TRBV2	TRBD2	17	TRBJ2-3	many	TGTGCCAGCAGTGAAATGGGGGGACTAGTGGGCCGAGATACGCAGTATTTT	CASSEMGGLVGRDTQYF
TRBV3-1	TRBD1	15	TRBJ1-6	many	TGTGCCAGCAGCCAAGATCGGGCAGGGGGGTCACCCCTCCACTTT	CASSQDRAGGSPLHF
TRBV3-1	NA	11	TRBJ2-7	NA	TGTGCCAGCAGCCCCGACGTAAAGCAGTACTTC	CASSPDVKQYF
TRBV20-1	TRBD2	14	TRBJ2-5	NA	TGCAGTGCTGGGACGGGGGGAATGGGAGAGACCCAGTACTTC	CSAGTGGMGETQYF
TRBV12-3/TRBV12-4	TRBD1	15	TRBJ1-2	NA	TGTGCCAGCAGAGACTCCGGGACAGGTTTTTATGGCTACACCTTC	CASRDSGTGFYGYTF
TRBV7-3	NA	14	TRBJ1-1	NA	TGTGCCAGCAGCCCCGGGGGCGCTAACACTGAAGCTTTCTTT	CASSPGGANTEAFF
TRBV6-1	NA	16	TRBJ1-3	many	TGTGCCAGCAGTGCCTCGACGTCTGGCGCTGGAAACACCATATATTTT	CASSASTSGAGNTIYF
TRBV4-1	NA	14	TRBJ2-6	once	TGCGCCAGCAGCCATGTGTTTGGGGCCAACGTCCTGACTTTC	CASSHVFGANVLTF
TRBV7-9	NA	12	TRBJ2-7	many	TGTGCCAGCAGCTTCGGGGGCCACGAGCAGTACTTC	CASSFGGHEQYF
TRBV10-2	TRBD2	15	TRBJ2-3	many	TGCGCCAGCAGTGAGCCGGCTAGCGGGACAGATACGCAGTATTTT	CASSEPASGTDTQYF
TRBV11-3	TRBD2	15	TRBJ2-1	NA	TGTGCCAGCAGCCCCAGGACTAGTAGTGCCAATGAGCAGTTCTTC	CASSPRTSSANEQFF
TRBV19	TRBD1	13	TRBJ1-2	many	TGTGCCAGTGGACAGGGTCCTGTCTGGGGCTACACCTTC	CASGQGPVWGYTF
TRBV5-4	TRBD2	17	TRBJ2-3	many	TGTGCCAGCAGCTTCGGACTAGCGGGGGGTTCCAGGGATACGCAGTATTTT	CASSFGLAGGSRDTQYF
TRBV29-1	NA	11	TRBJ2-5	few	TGCAGCGTTGGGGACAAAGAGACCCAGTACTTC	CSVGDKETQYF
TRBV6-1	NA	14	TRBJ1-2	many	TGTGCCAGCAGTGCGACCCAAGAATATCTAGGCTACACCTTC	CASSATQEYLGYTF
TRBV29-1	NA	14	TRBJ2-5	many	TGCAGCGTTGAAGAAACACAGGGAGGGGGAACCCAGTACTTC	CSVEETQGGGTQYF
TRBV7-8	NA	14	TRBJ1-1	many	TGTGCCAGCAGCCCTGGGGGGCGCAGCACTGAAGCTTTCTTT	CASSPGGRSTEAFF
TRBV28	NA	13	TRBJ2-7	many	TGTGCCAGCAGGGGGACTGCGGACTACGAGCAGTACTTC	CASRGTADYEQYF
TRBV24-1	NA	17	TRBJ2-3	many	TGTGCCACCAGTGATTTGCGGGCTAGATGCCCCACAGATACGCAGTATTTT	CATSDLRARCPTDTQYF